One sample yielded the 24 T cell receptor beta chains listed below, sequenced in a study. TCRdb re-analysed the 5' RACE reads in MiXCR, keeping a single row per CDR3 protein. The sample contains 10,000 to 15,000 distinct CDR3 sequences, under 25% of which appear only once. Material: naive CD4+ T cells sorted from blood. Described subset: naive CD4+ T cells, CD4+CD45RA+CD25-. The receptor source for this set is a female donor with breast cancer.

This clonotype was recorded at least ten times. The chain couples TRBV28 to TRBJ2-7; 7 bases agree with TRBD2. Germline values: CDR1 MDHEN, CDR2 SYDVKM. The CDR3 length is 14 residues. V dropped 7 bases and J dropped 3; count of bases not matched to a gene: 9. CDR3 sequence: CASNLGEGGYEQYF. The DNA of the CDR3 is TGTGCCAGCAACCTCGGGGAGGGTGGCTACGAGCAGTACTTC.

This clonotype has at least ten counts. The rearrangement uses TRBV7-8 and TRBJ2-2, with D hard to call. V lost 4 bases, J lost 1 base, and 10 bases lay in between. The germline CDR1 and CDR2 sequences are SGHVS and FQNEAQ. CDR3 length: 15 residues. The CDR3 reads CASSSWAGNTGELFF. For the CDR3, the DNA is TGTGCCAGCAGCTCTTGGGCAGGGAACACCGGGGAGCTGTTTTTT.

For this clonotype: Since the CDR3 does not end with the conserved phenylalanine or tryptophan, this likely comes from a read error. V gene TRBV7-9 combines with J gene TRBJ1-1; D gene unclear. CDR3 length: 12 residues. CDR1 and CDR2 from the germline V gene are SEHNR and FQNEAQ (reference sequence). Trimming removed 1 base from V and 7 bases from J, with 7 bases in between. CDR3 DNA: TGTGCCAGCAGCTTAGTTCGAGGTGAAGCTTTCCTT. It yields the protein CASSLVRGEAFL.

This CDR3 is CASSLGPADTQYF. Here the CDR3 DNA reads TGTGCCAGCAGCTTAGGACCAGCAGATACGCAGTATTTT. The V call is TRBV7-3, the J call TRBJ2-3; D not certain. The CDR3 loop spans 13 amino acids. CDR1 is SGHTA and CDR2 is FQGTGA in the germline V gene. Trimming took 2 bases from V and 4 from J, leaving 7 bases between them.

This clonotype has just a few counts. This may stem from a read error, because a much larger clone lies one nucleotide away. The V call is TRBV5-1, the J call TRBJ2-1; tentatively, D is TRBD2 (6 bases). The CDR3 has 16 amino acids. Germline V gene sequence: CDR1 SGHRS, CDR2 YFSETQ. The CDR3 sequence is CASSLDGRGGYDEQFF. CDR3 DNA: TGCGCCAGCAGCTTGGACGGGAGAGGAGGCTACGATGAGCAGTTCTTC.

This clonotype is classed as medium-sized (0.01 to 0.1%). The chain couples TRBV12-3 or TRBV12-4 to TRBJ1-5; D possibly corresponds to TRBD1 (6 bases). CDR3 length: 13 amino acids. Trimming removed 2 bases from V and 9 bases from J, with 11 bases in between. Here the CDR3 DNA reads TGTGCCAGCAGTTTATGGGGGCCCCCGCCCCAGCATTTT. Its protein is CASSLWGPPPQHF.

This clonotype showed up many times. The chain combines TRBV5-1 with TRBJ2-5, with TRBD1 matching over 7 bases. The junction had 10 bases not matched to a gene; V was cut back by 4 bases and J by 4 bases. Germline V gene lookup returns CDR1 SGHRS and CDR2 YFSETQ. The CDR3 has 15 residues. In nucleotides, the CDR3 is TGCGCCAGCAGCCCCGGGGACAGACTTCTAGAGACCCAGTACTTC. This codes for CASSPGDRLLETQYF.

This clonotype showed up just once. The conserved phenylalanine or tryptophan normally closing the CDR3 is absent here, so this likely arose from a read error. The DNA is left out, because the CDR3 cannot be placed on it with certainty; the CDR3 is given as TCRdb lists it. The chain uses TRBV7-9 and TRBJ1-4; TRBD1 is the table's D call, not checked against the DNA. Germline loops: CDR1 SEHNR, CDR2 FQNEAQ (reference sequence). The CDR3 comprises 12 residues, both ends counted. The CDR3 is CASSLDRGTLLS.

This clonotype rates as medium-sized (0.01 to 0.1%). Sequence at one end of the junction differs from germline and may be a read error. V gene TRBV9 combines with J gene TRBJ2-5; a possible D gene is TRBD2 (6 bases). The V gene's germline CDR1 is SGDLS and CDR2 YYNGEE. The CDR3 is made up of 17 amino acids. The CDR3 loop reads CASSVGGAGRSVEAQYF. The CDR3 DNA reads as TGTGCCAGCAGCGTAGGTGGTGCGGGACGGTCGGTAGAGGCCCAGTACTTC.

This clonotype is labeled as medium-sized. The J gene is TRBJ1-2, the V gene TRBV5-1; D gene unclear. The germline V gene has CDR1 SGHRS and CDR2 YFSETQ. V was trimmed by 4 bases and J by 5 bases, leaving 15 bases between them. The CDR3 totals 14 residues. The CDR3 loop is CASSPGPNEYGYTF. The CDR3 DNA reads as TGCGCCAGCAGCCCAGGACCCAATGAATATGGCTACACCTTC.

This clonotype was found many times. This chain connects TRBV7-8 to TRBJ2-1, with TRBD2 matching 10 bases. The CDR3 is 15 residues long. V shed 6 bases, J shed 4 bases, and the junction held 6 bases outside the gene matches. Germline V gene data show CDR1 as SGHVS and CDR2 as FQNEAQ. In DNA form, the CDR3 reads TGTGCCAGCAGTCCAGGGACTAGCGCTTACAATGAGCAGTTCTTC. This translates into CASSPGTSAYNEQFF.

This clonotype was seen repeatedly, ten times or more. The rearrangement links TRBV24-1 to TRBJ1-2, with TRBD1 as a possible D gene (5 bases). V lost 4 bases and J 0 bases, leaving 14 bases between the germline ends. The CDR3 sequence is 16 residues long. Germline V gene sequence: CDR1 KGHDR, CDR2 SFDVKD. CDR3 in DNA: TGTGCCACCAGTGACTCAGGCGGGGCTTCTAACTATGGCTACACCTTC. Its translation is CATSDSGGASNYGYTF.

This clonotype ranks as medium-sized. The gene calls are TRBV5-1 and TRBJ2-7; 7 bases agree with TRBD2. Germline CDR1 SGHRS, CDR2 YFSETQ. V lost 4 bases, J lost 2 bases, and 9 bases stayed unmatched. This CDR3 contains 15 residues. The CDR3 loop is CASSERLGRAYEQYF. CDR3 in DNA: TGCGCCAGCAGCGAACGACTAGGGAGGGCCTACGAGCAGTACTTC.

In this sample, this clonotype turned up many times. The rearrangement uses TRBV2 and TRBJ1-6; the D gene is possibly TRBD1 (5 bases). Germline assignment: CDR1 SNHLY and CDR2 FYNNEI. V was clipped by 5 bases and J by 7 bases, with 12 bases between them. The CDR3 contains 14 residues. The CDR3 spells CASSSGGPNSPLHF. For the CDR3, the DNA is TGTGCCAGCAGTTCTGGGGGACCAAATTCACCCCTCCACTTT.

This clonotype has a handful of counts. This rearrangement joins TRBV11-2 to TRBJ2-3, with D perhaps TRBD2 (5 bases). The germline V and J ends were trimmed by 5 bases and 0 bases, with 15 bases remaining between them. The germline gives CDR1 SGHAT, CDR2 FQNNGV. This CDR3 spans 16 amino acids. The CDR3 DNA follows: TGTGCCAGCAGCCGAGGGCCTCGCGGAAGCACAGATACGCAGTATTTT. This sequence encodes CASSRGPRGSTDTQYF.

To note about this clonotype: Since no conserved phenylalanine or tryptophan closes the CDR3, a read error is the likely cause. The chain couples TRBV11-2 to TRBJ1-2; no clear D. This CDR3 region has 14 residues. V lost 2 bases and J 3 bases, leaving 10 bases between the germline ends. Looked up from germline, CDR1 is SGHAT and CDR2 is FQNNGV. CDR3 bases: TGTGCCAGCAGCTTATTATACAAGGACTATGGCTACACCTCC. Protein: CASSLLYKDYGYTS.

This clonotype was seen a few times. This chain uses TRBV12-3 or TRBV12-4 with TRBJ2-1; D ambiguous. The CDR3 totals 13 residues. V was pared by 2 bases and J by 5 bases, with 7 bases between. The CDR3 loop reads CASSLWADNEQFF. The DNA of the CDR3 is TGTGCCAGCAGTTTATGGGCCGACAATGAGCAGTTCTTC.

On this clonotype itself: It may be a read error: a sequence one base away is much more abundant. This sequence joins TRBV9 and TRBJ2-1, with 10 bases that match TRBD2. Trimming removed 3 bases from V and 2 bases from J; junction bases left unmatched: 2. Germline CDR1 reads SGDLS; CDR2 reads YYNGEE. CDR3 length: 15 residues. Written as DNA, the CDR3 is TGTGCCAGCAGCGATGGGACTAGCGCCTACAATGAGCAGTTCTTC. Residues: CASSDGTSAYNEQFF. Variable domain in full (rest from reference TRBV9 and TRBJ2-1): DSGVTQTPKHLITATGQRVTLRCSPRSGDLSVYWYQQSLDQGLQFLIQYYNGEERAKGNILERFSAQQFPDLHSELNLSSLELGDSALYFCASSDGTSAYNEQFFGPGTRLTVL.

Sample share makes this clonotype medium-sized. The rearrangement links TRBV24-1 to TRBJ2-1, with a weak D call TRBD1 (6 bases). Germline V CDR1 and CDR2: KGHDR, SFDVKD. The ends were cut back, 4 bases at V and 9 bases at J, with 12 bases in the middle. This CDR3 region has 13 residues. CDR3 bases: TGTGCCACCAGTGAAATCGGGACAAGTGAGCAGTTCTTC. This encodes CATSEIGTSEQFF.

This clonotype is categorized as medium-sized. J is TRBJ1-2 and V is TRBV25-1; the D gene is possibly TRBD1 (5 bases). V lost 5 bases, J lost 8 bases, and 9 bases lay in between. The CDR3 is 11 residues long. CDR1 is MGHDK and CDR2 is SYGVNS in the germline V gene. The CDR3 region has the DNA TGTGCCAGCAGTTCAGGGTTCGGCTACACCTTC. It encodes CASSSGFGYTF.

This clonotype was recorded a few times. V and J are TRBV9 and TRBJ2-1; tentative D call: TRBD1 (5 bases). Germline-derived CDR1 and CDR2 are SGDLS and YYNGEE. V was cut by 2 bases and J by 8 bases, with 8 bases left in between. There are 12 residues in the CDR3. The chain's CDR3 is CASSVPGHEQFF. DNA of the CDR3: TGTGCCAGCAGCGTCCCAGGGCATGAGCAGTTCTTC.

There are a few counts of this clonotype. This sequence joins TRBV4-1 and TRBJ2-1; D is uncertain. Trimming pared 1 base from V and 1 base from J, leaving 11 bases between. There are 16 residues in the CDR3. Germline CDR1 MGHRA, CDR2 YSYEKL. CDR3 loop: CASSQADLFSYNEQFF. DNA for the CDR3: TGCGCCAGCAGCCAAGCGGATCTATTTTCCTACAATGAGCAGTTCTTC.

This chain connects TRBV20-1 to TRBJ2-7; a weak D match, TRBD2 (7 bases). The germline V and J ends were trimmed by 5 bases and 9 bases, with 17 bases remaining between them. The CDR3 has 12 residues. Germline loops: CDR1 DFQATT, CDR2 SNEGSKA (reference sequence). CDR3 in amino acids: CSAPGGGFGQYF. The CDR3 DNA follows: TGCAGTGCTCCGGGCGGGGGCTTCGGGCAGTACTTC.

This clonotype was recorded at least ten times. The rearrangement links TRBV6-5 to TRBJ2-1; tentative D call: TRBD1 (6 bases). Germline V CDR1 and CDR2: MNHEY, SVGAGI. This CDR3 is built from 14 residues. V lost 6 bases, J lost 1 base, and 10 bases lay in between. CDR3 bases: TGTGCCAGCAGCGCCCAGGGGTCCTACAATGAGCAGTTCTTC. It codes for CASSAQGSYNEQFF.